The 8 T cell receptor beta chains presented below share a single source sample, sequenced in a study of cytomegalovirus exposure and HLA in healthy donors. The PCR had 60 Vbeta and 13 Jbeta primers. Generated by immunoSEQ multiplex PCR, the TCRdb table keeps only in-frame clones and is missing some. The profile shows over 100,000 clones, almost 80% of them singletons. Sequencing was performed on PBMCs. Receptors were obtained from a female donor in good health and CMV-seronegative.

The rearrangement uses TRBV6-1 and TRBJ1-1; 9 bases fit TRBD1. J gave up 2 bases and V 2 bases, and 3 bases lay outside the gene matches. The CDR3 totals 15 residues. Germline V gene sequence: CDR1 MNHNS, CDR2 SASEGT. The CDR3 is CASSEWGQGNTEAFF. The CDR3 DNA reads TGTGCCAGCAGTGAATGGGGACAGGGAAACACTGAAGCTTTCTTT.

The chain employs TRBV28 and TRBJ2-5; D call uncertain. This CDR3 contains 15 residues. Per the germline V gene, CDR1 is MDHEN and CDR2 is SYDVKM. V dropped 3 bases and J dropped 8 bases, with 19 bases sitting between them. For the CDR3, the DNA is TGTGCCAGCAGTTTTTTGGTGCTCCTGAGAAGAACCCAGTACTTC. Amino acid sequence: CASSFLVLLRRTQYF.

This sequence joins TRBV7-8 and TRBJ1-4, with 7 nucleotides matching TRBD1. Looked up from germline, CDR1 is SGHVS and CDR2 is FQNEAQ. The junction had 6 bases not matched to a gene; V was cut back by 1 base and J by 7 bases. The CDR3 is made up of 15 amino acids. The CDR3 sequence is CASSLGDRDAEKLFF. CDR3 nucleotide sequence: TGTGCCAGCAGCTTAGGAGACAGGGATGCTGAAAAACTGTTTTTT.

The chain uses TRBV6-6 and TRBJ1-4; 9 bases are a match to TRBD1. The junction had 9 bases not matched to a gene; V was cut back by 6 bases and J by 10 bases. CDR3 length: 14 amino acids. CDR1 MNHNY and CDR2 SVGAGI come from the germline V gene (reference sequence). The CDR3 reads CASRDRDRVGKLFF. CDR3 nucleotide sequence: TGTGCCAGCAGGGACCGGGACAGGGTCGGAAAACTGTTTTTT.

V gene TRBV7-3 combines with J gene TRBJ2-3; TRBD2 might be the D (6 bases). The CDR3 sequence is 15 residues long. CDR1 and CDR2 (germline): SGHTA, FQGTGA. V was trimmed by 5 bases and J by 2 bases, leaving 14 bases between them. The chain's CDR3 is CASSAFSGLTDTQYF. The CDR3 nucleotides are TGTGCCAGCAGCGCCTTTAGCGGCCTCACAGATACGCAGTATTTT.

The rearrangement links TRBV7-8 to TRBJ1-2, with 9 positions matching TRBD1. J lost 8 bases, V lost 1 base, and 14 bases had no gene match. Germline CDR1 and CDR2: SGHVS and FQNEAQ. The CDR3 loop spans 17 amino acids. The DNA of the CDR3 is TGTGCCAGCAGCTTAGAAGCGACAGGGGGTCGTTTAGAAGGCTACACCTTC. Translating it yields CASSLEATGGRLEGYTF.

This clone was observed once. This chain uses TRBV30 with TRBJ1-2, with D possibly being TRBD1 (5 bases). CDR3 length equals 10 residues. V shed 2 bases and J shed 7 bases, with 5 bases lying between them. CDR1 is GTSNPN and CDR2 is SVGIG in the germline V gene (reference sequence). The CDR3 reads CAWSRGGYTF. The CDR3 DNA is TGTGCCTGGAGTAGGGGTGGCTACACCTTC.

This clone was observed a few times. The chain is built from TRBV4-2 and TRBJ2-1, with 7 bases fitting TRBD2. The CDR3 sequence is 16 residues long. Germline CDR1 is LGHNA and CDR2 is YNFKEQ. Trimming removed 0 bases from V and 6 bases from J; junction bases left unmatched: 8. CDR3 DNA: TGTGCCAGCAGCCAAGACGTGGGGGAGGGAGGCAATGAGCAGTTCTTC. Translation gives CASSQDVGEGGNEQFF.